The source of this T cell receptor beta chain is a study of cytomegalovirus exposure and HLA in healthy donors. PCR amplification relied on 60 Vbeta primers (plus 13 Jbeta primers). Measured with immunoSEQ multiplex PCR; TCRdb has only the in-frame clones, and not every one. The data contain 130,000 or so clones, roughly 74% of them singletons. The CDR3 is 15 residues long. V dropped 1 base and J dropped 4 bases, with 11 bases sitting between them. Germline CDR1 is LGHNT and CDR2 is FRNRAP. This chain links TRBV12-5 with TRBJ2-1, with D maybe TRBD1 (5 bases). The sample comprised PBMCs. This clonotype originated in a man aged 40-49 years in good health and CMV-seropositive. CDR3 nucleotides: TGTGCTAGTGGTTTGGGCCAGGGAACTTACAATGAGCAGTTCTTC. Translated: CASGLGQGTYNEQFF. Full variable domain (rest looked up from reference TRBV12-5 and TRBJ2-1): DARVTQTPRHKVTEMGQEVTMRCQPILGHNTVFWYRQTMMQGLELLAYFRNRAPLDDSGMPKDRFSAEMPDATLATLKIQPSEPRDSAVYFCASGLGQGTYNEQFFGPGTRLTVL.